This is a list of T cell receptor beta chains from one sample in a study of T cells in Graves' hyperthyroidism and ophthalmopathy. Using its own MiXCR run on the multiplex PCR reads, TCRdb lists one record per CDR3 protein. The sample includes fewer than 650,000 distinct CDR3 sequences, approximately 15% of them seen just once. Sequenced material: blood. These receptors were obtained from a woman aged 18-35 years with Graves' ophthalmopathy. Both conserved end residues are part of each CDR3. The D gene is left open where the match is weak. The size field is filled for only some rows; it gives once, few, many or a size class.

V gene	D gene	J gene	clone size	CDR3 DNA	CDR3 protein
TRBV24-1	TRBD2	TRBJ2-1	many	TGTGCCACCAGTGACTTCATGGGACTAGCGGGAATGGATGAGCAGTTCTTC	CATSDFMGLAGMDEQFF
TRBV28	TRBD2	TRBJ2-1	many	TGTGCCAGCAGTACATGGACTAGCGGGAGGAGTTACAATGAGCAGTTCTTC	CASSTWTSGRSYNEQFF
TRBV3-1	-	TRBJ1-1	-	TGTGCCAGCAGCCAAGAGCTGTCCCTGGATGGAGCTTTCTTT	CASSQELSLDGAFF
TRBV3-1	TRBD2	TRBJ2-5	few	TGTGCCAGCAGCCCGACTAGCGGGAGGACCCAAGAGACCCAGTACTTC	CASSPTSGRTQETQYF
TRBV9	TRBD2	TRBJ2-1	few	TGTGCCAGCAGCGTAGGCGGGAGGGACTACAATGAGCAGTTCTTC	CASSVGGRDYNEQFF
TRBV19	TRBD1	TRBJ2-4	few	TGTGCCAGCCCTAGGACAGGGTGCCGAAAAAACATTCAGTACTTC	CASPRTGCRKNIQYF
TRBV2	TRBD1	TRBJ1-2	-	TGTGCCAGCAGTGGGGACAGGGGGTACGGTGGCTACACCTTC	CASSGDRGYGGYTF
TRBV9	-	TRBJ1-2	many	TGTGCCAGCAGCGTAGAGGGGCGGGGGAACTATGGCTACACCTTC	CASSVEGRGNYGYTF
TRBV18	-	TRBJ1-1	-	TGTGCCAGCTCACCACTAGACGTGTTAGACACTGAAGCTTTCTTT	CASSPLDVLDTEAFF
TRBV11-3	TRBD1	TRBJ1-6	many	TGTGCCAGCAGCTTAGGGACAGGGGGTAATTCACCCCTCCACTTT	CASSLGTGGNSPLHF
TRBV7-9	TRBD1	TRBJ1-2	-	TGTGCCAGCAGCCCCCCGGGACAGGGTCGGGATGGCTACACCTTC	CASSPPGQGRDGYTF
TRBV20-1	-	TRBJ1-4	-	TGCAGTGCTAGATCGGGTGCAACTAATGAAAAACTGTTTTTT	CSARSGATNEKLFF
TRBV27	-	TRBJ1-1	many	TGTGCCAGCAGTTTATTGGCCAACACTGAAGCTTTCTTT	CASSLLANTEAFF
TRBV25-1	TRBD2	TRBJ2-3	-	TGTGCCAGCAGTTCCCCGGGACAGGCCTTACTAGCGGGAGCCCCTAATTCCTTCACAGATACGCAGTATTTT	CASSSPGQALLAGAPNSFTDTQYF
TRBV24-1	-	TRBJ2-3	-	TGTGCCACCAGTGATTATGGACCACCGAATACGCAGTATTTT	CATSDYGPPNTQYF
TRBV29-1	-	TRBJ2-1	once	TGCAGCGGTCGGAGGGATAACAATGAGCAGTTCTTC	CSGRRDNNEQFF
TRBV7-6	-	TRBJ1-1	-	TGTGCCAGCAGCTTAACGGGATCCCTAAAGGCGCAAGAAGCTTTCTTT	CASSLTGSLKAQEAFF
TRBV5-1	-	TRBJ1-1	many	TGCGCCAGCAGCTCCTCCGACGGGGCTGAAGCTTTCTTT	CASSSSDGAEAFF
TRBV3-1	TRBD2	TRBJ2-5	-	TGTGCCAGCAGCCAGGACCCGCTGCTAGCGGGTGAGGATGAGACCCAGTACTTC	CASSQDPLLAGEDETQYF
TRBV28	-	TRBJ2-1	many	TGTGCCAGCACCCCTCAGGGGAGCAATGAGCAGTTCTTC	CASTPQGSNEQFF
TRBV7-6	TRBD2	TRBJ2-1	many	TGTGCCAGCAGCGTCAACGGACTAGCGGGAGTGGGGAATGAGCAGTTCTTC	CASSVNGLAGVGNEQFF
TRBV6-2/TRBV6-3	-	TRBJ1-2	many	TGTGCCAGCAGTGACTCATATGGCTACACCTTC	CASSDSYGYTF
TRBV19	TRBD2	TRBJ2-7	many	TGTGCCAGTAGTGCTGGCGGGAGTATCAACTACGAGCAGTACTTC	CASSAGGSINYEQYF
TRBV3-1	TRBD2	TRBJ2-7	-	TGTGCCAGCAGCCGCGGGGAGGGAGTTGGGGTTGGCGACGAGCAGTACTTC	CASSRGEGVGVGDEQYF
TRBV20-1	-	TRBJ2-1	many	TGCAGTGCTAGAGATTGGGCCGCGGGTTCTTCGCATGAGCAGTTCTTC	CSARDWAAGSSHEQFF
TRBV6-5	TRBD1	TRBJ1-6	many	TGTGCCAGCAGTTACGGCACAGGGGGAAATTCACCCCTCCACTTT	CASSYGTGGNSPLHF
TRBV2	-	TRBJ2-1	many	TGTGCCAGCAGTGAAGTGGGTTCAAATTACAATGAGCAGTTCTTC	CASSEVGSNYNEQFF
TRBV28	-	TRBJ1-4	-	TGTGCCAGCCGGGACTTTCGAGATGAAAAACTGTTTTTT	CASRDFRDEKLFF
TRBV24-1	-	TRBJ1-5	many	TGTGCCACCAGTGATGCCCAACAGGGTTGGGATCAGCCCCAGCATTTT	CATSDAQQGWDQPQHF
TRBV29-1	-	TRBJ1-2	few	TGCAGCGTACCCGACCCCAGGATAGGTCCTTATGGCTACACCTTC	CSVPDPRIGPYGYTF
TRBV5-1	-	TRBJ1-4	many	TGCGCCAGCAGCTTGTATCGGGCAACTAATGAAAAACTGTTTTTT	CASSLYRATNEKLFF
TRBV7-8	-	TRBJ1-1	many	TGTGCCAGCAGCCTACGGGGGGGAGCTTTCTTT	CASSLRGGAFF
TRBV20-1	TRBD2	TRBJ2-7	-	TGCAGTGCTAGAGATCTAGCGGGAGGGCCTGGTGAGCAGTACTTC	CSARDLAGGPGEQYF
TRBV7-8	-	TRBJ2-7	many	TGTGCCAGCAGCCCCCGGACGGATATCTACGAGCAGTACTTC	CASSPRTDIYEQYF
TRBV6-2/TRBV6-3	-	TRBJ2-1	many	TGTGCCAGCAGTTACTTGAGGGTAACGGCGCGGAATGAGCAGTTCTTC	CASSYLRVTARNEQFF
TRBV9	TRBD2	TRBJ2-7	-	TGTGCCAGCAGCGTAGTCGGGACTAGCTACGAGCAGTACTTC	CASSVVGTSYEQYF
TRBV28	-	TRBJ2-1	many	TGTGCCAGCAGTTTATTCGGGACAATGAACTACAATGAGCAGTTCTTC	CASSLFGTMNYNEQFF
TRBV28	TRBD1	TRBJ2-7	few	TGTGCCAGCAGTTTCGGTGAGGGGACAGGTGGGTTTTGGGACGAGCAGTACTTC	CASSFGEGTGGFWDEQYF
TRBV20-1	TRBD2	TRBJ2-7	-	TGCAGTGCTGGGATTAGCGGGAGTTCGTACGAGCAGTACTTC	CSAGISGSSYEQYF
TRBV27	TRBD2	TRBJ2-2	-	TGTGCCAGCAGTTGGGGACTAGCGGGAGAAGGGTACACCGGGGAGCTGTTTTTT	CASSWGLAGEGYTGELFF
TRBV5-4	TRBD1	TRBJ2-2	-	TGTGCCAGCAGCGGTGGACAGGGGATTGAGGCGAACACCGGGGAGCTGTTTTTT	CASSGGQGIEANTGELFF
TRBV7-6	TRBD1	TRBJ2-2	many	TGTGCCAGCAGCTTTACATACAGGGGGCGGGCCGGGGAGCTGTTTTTT	CASSFTYRGRAGELFF
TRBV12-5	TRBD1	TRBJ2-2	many	TGTGCTAGTGGTTTTATCCTCCGAGACAGGGCCAACACCGGGGAGCTGTTTTTT	CASGFILRDRANTGELFF
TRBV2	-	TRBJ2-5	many	TGTGCCAGCAGTACCGGACAGGGAGGGTCAGAGACCCAGTACTTC	CASSTGQGGSETQYF
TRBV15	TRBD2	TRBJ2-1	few	TGTGCCACCAGCAGAGTAGGACTAGGAAACAATGAGCAGTTCTTC	CATSRVGLGNNEQFF
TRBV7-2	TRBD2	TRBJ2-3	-	TGTGCCAGCAGGCCGACCGGACGGGCGGGAGCGGCAGATACGCAGTATTTT	CASRPTGRAGAADTQYF
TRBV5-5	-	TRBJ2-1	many	TGTGCCAGCAGCTTAGGGGACTTAGCCAACAATGAGCAGTTCTTC	CASSLGDLANNEQFF
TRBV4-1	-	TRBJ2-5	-	TGCGCCAGCAGCCAAGATGGGTCACCCCAGACCCAGTACTTC	CASSQDGSPQTQYF
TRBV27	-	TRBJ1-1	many	TGTGCCAGCAGTTTGAGCCCCCGACCCCTTGAAGCTTTCTTT	CASSLSPRPLEAFF
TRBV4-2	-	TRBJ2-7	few	TGTGCCAGCAGCCAAGTACGGCAGGTCTCCTACGAGCAGTACTTC	CASSQVRQVSYEQYF
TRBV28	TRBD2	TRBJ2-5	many	TGTGCCAGCAGTTCCACGGGGGGGTGGGAGACCCAGTACTTC	CASSSTGGWETQYF
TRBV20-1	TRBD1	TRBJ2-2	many	TGCAGTGCCATCCGGGACAGGGGGCACTACACCGGGGAGCTGTTTTTT	CSAIRDRGHYTGELFF
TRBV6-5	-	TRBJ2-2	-	TGTGCCAGCAGTTACGGGGCCTGGACCGGGGAGCTGTTTTTT	CASSYGAWTGELFF
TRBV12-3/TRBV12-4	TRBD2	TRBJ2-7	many	TGTGCCAGCAGTTTTGCGGGGGACTACGGGCAGTACTTC	CASSFAGDYGQYF
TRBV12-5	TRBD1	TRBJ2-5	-	TGTGCTAGTGGCGGACAGGGGGAAGAGACCCAGTACTTC	CASGGQGEETQYF
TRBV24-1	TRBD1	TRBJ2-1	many	TGTGCCACCAGTGATTGGGCCGGGACAGGGGGCGGGGATGAGCAGTTCTTC	CATSDWAGTGGGDEQFF
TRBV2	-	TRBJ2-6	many	TGTGCCAGCAGTGAATTCGGCTGGGGCTCTGGGGCCAACGTCCTGACTTTC	CASSEFGWGSGANVLTF
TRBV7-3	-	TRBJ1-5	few	TGTGCCAGCAGCACAATTATGCAGCCCCAGCATTTT	CASSTIMQPQHF
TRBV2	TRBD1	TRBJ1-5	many	TGTGCCAGCCAGGACAGGGAATATCAGCCCCAGCATTTT	CASQDREYQPQHF